The subject of this entry is one TCR beta chain. This sample was included in a study of blood T cell repertoires in COVID-19. In the source study's methods: Amplified reference gene primers provided the basis for estimating nucleated cell counts. Repertoires were generated with immunoSEQ multiplex PCR, while TCRdb's copy carries only in-frame clones and drops some. V and J calls and clone size follow that table, whereas D and trimming were derived from the DNA. The sample carries around 170,000 clones, 80% to 90% recorded once. Germline assignment: CDR1 LNHDA and CDR2 SQIVND (reference sequence). V shed 3 bases and J 11 bases; nucleotides not matched to a gene: 13. This CDR3 contains 15 residues.

The chain carries TRBV19 and TRBJ1-1, with 9 positions matching TRBD1. The specimen sequenced was peripheral blood. The clonotype originates from a man in his fifties with active or convalescent COVID-19. The CDR3 reads CASSIGQGIPGGAFF. The DNA of the CDR3 is TGTGCCAGTAGTATTGGACAGGGGATCCCTGGTGGGGCTTTCTTT.